This T cell receptor beta chain was obtained from a study of Ad26.COV2.S vaccination and SARS-CoV-2 variants. At the level of the study: Once or twice, 56 days apart, Ad26.COV2.S was delivered intramuscularly. Study-level findings and limits: An underestimation of total T cell responses may have resulted from the TCR breadth and depth analyses. Breadth of non-spike TCRs did not differ between vaccinees and placebo recipients.

This sample's treatment: some 19 received Ad26.COV2.S at low or high dose, single or two shots; about 5 received placebo; per-sample allocation not given. Samples came from day 63 after the first vaccine or placebo injection. Boston hosted the donor, who was an adult aged 18-55 years. This table comes from immunoSEQ multiplex PCR, and its TCRdb copy is limited to in-frame clones, with some not included. The repertoire holds around 400,000 clones, 80% to 95% seen once, with more than 9% in the top ten. Germline V gene lookup returns CDR1 SGHRS and CDR2 YFSETQ. With V trimmed by 3 bases and J by 4 bases, 3 bases remained unmatched. The CDR3 extends over 16 amino acids. As concerns this clone: Antigen: not known. Other DNA sequences of this sample code for an identical CDR3.

The rearrangement uses TRBV5-1 and TRBJ2-1; the match to TRBD2 covers 14 bases. The sequence was obtained from a person between 18 and 65 years old who received the Ad26.COV2.S COVID-19 vaccine or a placebo. This specimen consisted of peripheral blood, obtained in a trial of Ad26.COV2.S vaccine versus placebo. The CDR3 DNA sequence: TGCGCCAGCAGCTCGGGACTAGCGGGAGTTTACAATGAGCAGTTCTTC. This translates into CASSSGLAGVYNEQFF.